The T cell receptor (beta chain) under discussion was sequenced for a study of T cells after posttransplantation cyclophosphamide. Regarding the study as a whole: TRB clonality was highly associated with recipient CMV seropositivity and reactivation. Donor-recipient repertoire similarity was low at 1-2 months, rising over year one. TRB overlap between skin or GI tissue T cells and blood was limited.

V dropped 3 bases and J dropped 2; count of bases not matched to a gene: 4. Germline assignment: CDR1 PRHDT and CDR2 FYEKMQ (reference sequence). There are 14 residues in the CDR3. The assay was immunoSEQ multiplex PCR, and TCRdb's table has in-frame clones only and misses some. Found here are 25,000 to 35,000 clones, roughly 90% of them singletons; the top ten hold under 15%. A word on this clone: Its specificity is not known.

The sequencing sample was made of PBMCs. J is TRBJ2-7 and V is TRBV13; 7 bases agree with TRBD2. The clonotype originates from a woman in her thirties or forties with a blood cancer, CMV-positive, and with a related stem cell donor. The CDR3 nucleotides read TGTGCCAGCAGCTTGGCTAGCGGAACCTACGAGCAGTACTTC. Translating gives CASSLASGTYEQYF.